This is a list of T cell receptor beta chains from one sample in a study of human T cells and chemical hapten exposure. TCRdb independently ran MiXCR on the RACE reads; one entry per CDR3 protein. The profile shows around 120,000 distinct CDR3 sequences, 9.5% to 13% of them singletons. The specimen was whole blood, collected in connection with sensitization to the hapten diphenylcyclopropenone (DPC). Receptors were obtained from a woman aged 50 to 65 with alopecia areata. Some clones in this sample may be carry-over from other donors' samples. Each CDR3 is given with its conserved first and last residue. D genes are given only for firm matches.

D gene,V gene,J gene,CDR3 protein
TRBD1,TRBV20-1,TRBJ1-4,CSAKQGAEKLFF
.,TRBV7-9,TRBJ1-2,CASSVGQYGYTF
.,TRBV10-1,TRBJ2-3,CASSDLPNFSTDTQYF
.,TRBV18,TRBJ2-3,CASSPRFTDTQYF
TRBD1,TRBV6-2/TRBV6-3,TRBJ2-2,CASVNRGSGELFF
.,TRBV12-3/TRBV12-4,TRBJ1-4,CASSYMGEKLFF
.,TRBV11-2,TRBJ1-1,CASSLVGVNTEAFF
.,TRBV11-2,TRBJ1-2,CASSLEAGFYGYTF
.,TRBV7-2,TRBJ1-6,CASSLRDGSPLHF
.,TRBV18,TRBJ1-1,CASSPGRGTEAFF
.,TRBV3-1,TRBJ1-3,CASSHTGGGNTIYF
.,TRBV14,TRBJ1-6,CATSQAGSGTPLHF
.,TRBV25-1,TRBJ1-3,CASSDGRTRNTIYF
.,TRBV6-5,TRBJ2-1,CASRRHPPPGSSYNEQFF
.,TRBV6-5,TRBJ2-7,CASSYAGTAQNEQYF
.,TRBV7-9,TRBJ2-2,CASSLYSTGELFF
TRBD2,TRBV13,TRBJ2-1,CASSSPGVAGLYNEQFF
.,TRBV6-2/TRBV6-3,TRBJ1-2,CASSYLDRGSYTF
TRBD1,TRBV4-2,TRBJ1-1,CASSQRIQGGTEAFF
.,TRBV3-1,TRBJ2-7,CASSQGRRTSYEQYF
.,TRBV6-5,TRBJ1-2,CASRLNDGYTF
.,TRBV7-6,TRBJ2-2,CASSRWAGFNTGELFF
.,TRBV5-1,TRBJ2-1,CASSLSNEQFF
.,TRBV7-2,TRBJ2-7,CASSIGPAAPYEQYF
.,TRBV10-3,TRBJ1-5,CAISAAPNQPQHF
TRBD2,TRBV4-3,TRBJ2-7,CASSQEGAGGYEQYF
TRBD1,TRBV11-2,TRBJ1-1,CASSYDRGGNTEAFF
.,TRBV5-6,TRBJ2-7,CASSLGRSEQYF
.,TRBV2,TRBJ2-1,CAASWSGRQGYEQFF